The clone carrying this T cell receptor (beta chain) appeared many times. This sample is drawn from a study of human T cells and chemical hapten exposure. The germline CDR1 and CDR2 sequences are MNHEY and SVGAGI. The CDR3 has 17 residues. V was clipped by 0 bases and J by 5 bases; unmatched bases: 9. TCRdb passed the RACE reads through MiXCR, listing each CDR3 protein once. The sample has about 350,000 distinct CDR3 sequences, nearly 6.5% seen once. The time point was: patch test 2, 6 weeks after DPC sensitization. Noted treatment: therapeutic diphenylcyclopropenone sensitization with weekly scalp DPC.

This receptor was taken from a woman aged 18-29 years with alopecia areata. Some clones in this sample may be carry-over from other donors' samples. The chain couples TRBV6-5 to TRBJ2-1; the match to TRBD2 covers 8 bases. Sequences were derived from whole blood, sampled in connection with sensitization to the hapten diphenylcyclopropenone (DPC). CDR3 coding DNA: TGTGCCAGCAGTTACTCTTGGAGCGGGGGTTTTAACAATGAGCAGTTCTTC. Translated, it gives CASSYSWSGGFNNEQFF.